These T cell receptor beta chains were read from a single sample in a study of T cell changes during pregnancy in multiple sclerosis. Sequencing was performed with immunoSEQ multiplex PCR; in TCRdb, only in-frame clones are kept and a portion is missing. The data contain tens of thousands of clones, almost 95% of them singletons. Sequencing was performed on peripheral blood, taken after pregnancy. These receptor sequences come from a female donor with multiple sclerosis, enrolled in a pregnancy study. The CDR3 runs from the conserved cysteine through the conserved F or W. A D gene is named only where the DNA matches it firmly. Expanded clones are given a class, and other clones once, few, many or no size at all.

d_gene: -; j_gene: TRBJ2-7; v_gene: TRBV18; abundance: -; CDR3nt: TGTGCCAGCTCACCCAATGGAGGGCACGAGCAGTACTTC; CDR3aa: CASSPNGGHEQYF
d_gene: -; j_gene: TRBJ1-2; v_gene: TRBV5-6; abundance: -; CDR3nt: TGTGCCAGCAGCACGACAGGCTATCGCCCCCTCGGTGGCTACACCTTC; CDR3aa: CASSTTGYRPLGGYTF
d_gene: -; j_gene: TRBJ1-6; v_gene: TRBV9; abundance: -; CDR3nt: TGTGCCAGCAGCGCTCAGGGTGGGACCTATAATTCACCCCTCCACTTT; CDR3aa: CASSAQGGTYNSPLHF
d_gene: TRBD1; j_gene: TRBJ1-2; v_gene: TRBV6-6; abundance: -; CDR3nt: TGTGCCAGCAGTTACTTAACAGGGGGCGACTATGGCTACACCTTC; CDR3aa: CASSYLTGGDYGYTF
d_gene: TRBD1; j_gene: TRBJ1-2; v_gene: TRBV7-2; abundance: -; CDR3nt: TGTGCCAGCAGCTTAGATATGACAGGGGGGGGCTACACCTTC; CDR3aa: CASSLDMTGGGYTF
d_gene: -; j_gene: TRBJ1-5; v_gene: TRBV15; abundance: -; CDR3nt: TGTGCCACCAGCAGAGATAGACAGAGCAATCAGCCCCAGCATTTT; CDR3aa: CATSRDRQSNQPQHF
d_gene: TRBD1; j_gene: TRBJ2-2; v_gene: TRBV7-3; abundance: -; CDR3nt: TGTGCCAGCAGCTTAAACAGGGGGGAGAACACCGGGGAGCTGTTTTTT; CDR3aa: CASSLNRGENTGELFF
d_gene: -; j_gene: TRBJ1-5; v_gene: TRBV6-1; abundance: -; CDR3nt: TGTGCCAGCAGCCGGGGGGGGAACAATCAGCCCCAGCATTTT; CDR3aa: CASSRGGNNQPQHF
d_gene: TRBD1; j_gene: TRBJ1-3; v_gene: TRBV6-6; abundance: once; CDR3nt: TGTGCCAGCAGGACAGGGGGCGCGTACACCATATATTTT; CDR3aa: CASRTGGAYTIYF
d_gene: TRBD2; j_gene: TRBJ2-5; v_gene: TRBV10-3; abundance: -; CDR3nt: TGTGCCATCAGTGAAAGGACTAGCGGGAGGATGGCGGAGACCCAGTACTTC; CDR3aa: CAISERTSGRMAETQYF
d_gene: -; j_gene: TRBJ1-1; v_gene: TRBV5-1; abundance: -; CDR3nt: TGCGCCAGCAGCTTGGCAATAGTCGACACCTACACTGAAGCTTTCTTT; CDR3aa: CASSLAIVDTYTEAFF
d_gene: TRBD2; j_gene: TRBJ2-1; v_gene: TRBV29-1; abundance: -; CDR3nt: TGCAGCGGTATAAGCGGGGTCTCCTACAATGAGCAGTTCTTC; CDR3aa: CSGISGVSYNEQFF
d_gene: TRBD2; j_gene: TRBJ2-3; v_gene: TRBV20-1; abundance: -; CDR3nt: TGCGGGGGGGTTTCCGCAGATACGCAGTATTTT; CDR3aa: CGGVSADTQYF
d_gene: TRBD1; j_gene: TRBJ1-1; v_gene: TRBV11-2; abundance: -; CDR3nt: TGTGCCAGCACGTTCCCGACAGGGGGCCTTGGGAACACTGAAGCTTTCTTT; CDR3aa: CASTFPTGGLGNTEAFF
d_gene: -; j_gene: TRBJ1-1; v_gene: TRBV11-2; abundance: -; CDR3nt: TGTGCCAGCAGCTTAGTCAGGGATGGGCCTGAAGCTTTCTTT; CDR3aa: CASSLVRDGPEAFF
d_gene: -; j_gene: TRBJ1-1; v_gene: TRBV6-1; abundance: -; CDR3nt: TGTGCCAGCAGCCCCATCGGACAGTTGAACACTGAAGCTTTCTTT; CDR3aa: CASSPIGQLNTEAFF
d_gene: -; j_gene: TRBJ1-4; v_gene: TRBV6-5; abundance: -; CDR3nt: TGTGCCAGCAGTTACTTCTCAACCAGGGGTGAAAAACTGTTTTTT; CDR3aa: CASSYFSTRGEKLFF
d_gene: TRBD1; j_gene: TRBJ2-1; v_gene: TRBV5-4; abundance: -; CDR3nt: TGTGCCAGCAGCTGGGGGACAGGGGTGAACAATGAGCAGTTCTTC; CDR3aa: CASSWGTGVNNEQFF
d_gene: TRBD1; j_gene: TRBJ1-5; v_gene: TRBV19; abundance: -; CDR3nt: TGTGCCAGTACCCCTACAGGGGGGAGAGTTAATCAGCCCCAGCATTTT; CDR3aa: CASTPTGGRVNQPQHF
d_gene: -; j_gene: TRBJ2-1; v_gene: TRBV7-8; abundance: -; CDR3nt: TGTGCCAGCAGCTTGGACTGGGCTGAGCAGTTCTTC; CDR3aa: CASSLDWAEQFF
d_gene: -; j_gene: TRBJ2-7; v_gene: TRBV30; abundance: -; CDR3nt: TGTGCCTGGGGCTGGGAGGCGGGAACCTACGAGCAGTACTTC; CDR3aa: CAWGWEAGTYEQYF
d_gene: -; j_gene: TRBJ1-2; v_gene: TRBV27; abundance: -; CDR3nt: TGTGCCAGCAGCGAATACAGGAAAAATGGTTATGGCTACACCTTC; CDR3aa: CASSEYRKNGYGYTF
d_gene: -; j_gene: TRBJ2-2; v_gene: TRBV7-2; abundance: -; CDR3nt: TGTGCCAGCAGCTCGGGGTCGACCGGGGAGCTGTTTTTT; CDR3aa: CASSSGSTGELFF
d_gene: TRBD2; j_gene: TRBJ2-5; v_gene: TRBV5-4; abundance: -; CDR3nt: TGTGCCAGCAGCTTGGGGGGGTTAGCGGGGGGCCAGGGAGAGACCCAGTACTTC; CDR3aa: CASSLGGLAGGQGETQYF
d_gene: -; j_gene: TRBJ1-2; v_gene: TRBV7-6; abundance: -; CDR3nt: TGTGCCAGCAGCTTAGATGGGGGGGCTAATGGCTACACCTTC; CDR3aa: CASSLDGGANGYTF
d_gene: TRBD1; j_gene: TRBJ2-7; v_gene: TRBV5-6; abundance: -; CDR3nt: TGTGCCAGCAGCTTGTTCGGACAGGGTGGCGACGAGCAGTACTTC; CDR3aa: CASSLFGQGGDEQYF
d_gene: TRBD1; j_gene: TRBJ1-1; v_gene: TRBV5-1; abundance: -; CDR3nt: TGCGCCAGCAACAATGGACAGGAAGCTGAAGCTTTCTTT; CDR3aa: CASNNGQEAEAFF
d_gene: TRBD2; j_gene: TRBJ2-3; v_gene: TRBV9; abundance: -; CDR3nt: TGTGCCAGCAGCGTAGGGGGAGCGGGAGCCTCAGATACGCAGTATTTT; CDR3aa: CASSVGGAGASDTQYF
d_gene: TRBD1; j_gene: TRBJ2-7; v_gene: TRBV30; abundance: -; CDR3nt: TGTGCCTGGAGTACAGGGGATCCCTACGAGCAGTACTTC; CDR3aa: CAWSTGDPYEQYF
d_gene: -; j_gene: TRBJ1-1; v_gene: TRBV10-2; abundance: -; CDR3nt: TGCGCCAGCAGTAGTGGGGGGAGCACTGAAGCTTTCTTT; CDR3aa: CASSSGGSTEAFF
d_gene: -; j_gene: TRBJ1-4; v_gene: TRBV5-1; abundance: -; CDR3nt: TGCGCCAGCAGCTTGGTACCAATCCAGGGGTCGACTAATGAAAAACTGTTTTTT; CDR3aa: CASSLVPIQGSTNEKLFF
d_gene: -; j_gene: TRBJ1-2; v_gene: TRBV30; abundance: -; CDR3nt: TGTGCCTGGAGTGGACAGAATCGCCCTCCATACACCTTC; CDR3aa: CAWSGQNRPPYTF
d_gene: -; j_gene: TRBJ2-2; v_gene: TRBV5-1; abundance: -; CDR3nt: TGCGCCAGCAGCTTAAGACAGACGAACACCGGGGAGCTGTTTTTT; CDR3aa: CASSLRQTNTGELFF
d_gene: -; j_gene: TRBJ1-1; v_gene: TRBV9; abundance: -; CDR3nt: TGTGCCAGCAGCCCTAGACAGGACCCTATAGGGGCTTTCTTT; CDR3aa: CASSPRQDPIGAFF
d_gene: -; j_gene: TRBJ2-7; v_gene: TRBV29-1; abundance: -; CDR3nt: TGCAGCGCTTCGACAGCATTCCTCTACGAGCAGTACTTC; CDR3aa: CSASTAFLYEQYF
d_gene: -; j_gene: TRBJ1-2; v_gene: TRBV5-1; abundance: -; CDR3nt: TGCGCCAGCAGCTCCGACCCCCGGGGGGCCAACTATGGCTACACCTTC; CDR3aa: CASSSDPRGANYGYTF
d_gene: TRBD1; j_gene: TRBJ1-2; v_gene: TRBV6-4; abundance: -; CDR3nt: TGTGCCAGCAGTGACTCGGAGACAGGGAGTGGCTACACCTTC; CDR3aa: CASSDSETGSGYTF
d_gene: -; j_gene: TRBJ2-3; v_gene: TRBV7-2; abundance: -; CDR3nt: TGTGCCAGCAGCTGGGGGCCTGGCACAGATACGCAGTATTTT; CDR3aa: CASSWGPGTDTQYF
d_gene: TRBD2; j_gene: TRBJ2-7; v_gene: TRBV5-4; abundance: -; CDR3nt: TGTGCCAGCAGCTCCTCGGGAGGGGGGTACGAGCAGTACTTC; CDR3aa: CASSSSGGGYEQYF
d_gene: -; j_gene: TRBJ2-2; v_gene: TRBV5-8; abundance: -; CDR3nt: TGTGCCAGCAGCTTGCTCCTGGACACCCTACCGAACACCGGGGAGCTGTTTTTT; CDR3aa: CASSLLLDTLPNTGELFF
d_gene: -; j_gene: TRBJ1-3; v_gene: TRBV19; abundance: -; CDR3nt: TGTGCCAGTAGTATCGGAGTTGATAACACCATATATTTT; CDR3aa: CASSIGVDNTIYF
d_gene: TRBD1; j_gene: TRBJ2-2; v_gene: TRBV4-2; abundance: -; CDR3nt: TGTGCCAGCAGCCAAGAAGACAGGGCGGACCGGGAGCTGTTTTTT; CDR3aa: CASSQEDRADRELFF
d_gene: -; j_gene: TRBJ2-7; v_gene: TRBV6-1; abundance: -; CDR3nt: TGTGCCAGCAGTGAATCAAGCGACGAGCAGTACTTC; CDR3aa: CASSESSDEQYF
d_gene: -; j_gene: TRBJ1-2; v_gene: TRBV29-1; abundance: -; CDR3nt: TGCAGCGTTGTCATCAGCGTAGGAAGCTACACCTTC; CDR3aa: CSVVISVGSYTF
d_gene: TRBD1; j_gene: TRBJ2-7; v_gene: TRBV6-5; abundance: -; CDR3nt: TGTGCCAGCAGTTACTCTGGACAGGGGAGTTACGAGCAGTACTTC; CDR3aa: CASSYSGQGSYEQYF
d_gene: -; j_gene: TRBJ2-3; v_gene: TRBV7-9; abundance: -; CDR3nt: TGTGCCAGCAGTTCAGGACGGGAGACGCAGTATTTT; CDR3aa: CASSSGRETQYF
d_gene: -; j_gene: TRBJ2-1; v_gene: TRBV27; abundance: once; CDR3nt: TGTGCCAGCAGAGGTAGGGGGTACTACAATGAGCAGTTCTTC; CDR3aa: CASRGRGYYNEQFF
d_gene: -; j_gene: TRBJ2-6; v_gene: TRBV11-2; abundance: -; CDR3nt: TGTGCCAGCAGCTGGCGGGTACTGGAGAGGGTAGGGGCCAACGTCCTGACTTTC; CDR3aa: CASSWRVLERVGANVLTF
d_gene: -; j_gene: TRBJ2-7; v_gene: TRBV14; abundance: -; CDR3nt: TGTGCCAGCAGCGCCAGGATATCTCCCTACGAGCAGTACTTC; CDR3aa: CASSARISPYEQYF
d_gene: -; j_gene: TRBJ1-4; v_gene: TRBV6-5; abundance: -; CDR3nt: TGTGCCAGCAGTCCCCGCCGGCAGGGTCGGGAAAAACTGTTTTTT; CDR3aa: CASSPRRQGREKLFF
d_gene: -; j_gene: TRBJ2-1; v_gene: TRBV30; abundance: few; CDR3nt: TGTGCCTGGAGTGTACGAAACAGGGAGAATGAGCAGTTCTTC; CDR3aa: CAWSVRNRENEQFF
d_gene: -; j_gene: TRBJ2-3; v_gene: TRBV6-4; abundance: -; CDR3nt: TGTGCCAGCAGTGACTCGGCGACAGGACCCACAGATACGCAGTATTTT; CDR3aa: CASSDSATGPTDTQYF
d_gene: -; j_gene: TRBJ1-5; v_gene: TRBV7-8; abundance: -; CDR3nt: TGTGCCAGCAGCTTTAGGGAGGATCAGCCCCAGCATTTT; CDR3aa: CASSFREDQPQHF
d_gene: TRBD2; j_gene: TRBJ2-3; v_gene: TRBV7-8; abundance: -; CDR3nt: TGTGCCAGCAGCTTACGTCTAGCGGGAGGGTCCGATACGCAGTATTTT; CDR3aa: CASSLRLAGGSDTQYF
d_gene: TRBD1; j_gene: TRBJ2-7; v_gene: TRBV5-1; abundance: -; CDR3nt: TGCGCCAGCAGCTCGGGACAGGTCTCCTCCTACGAGCAGTACTTC; CDR3aa: CASSSGQVSSYEQYF
d_gene: TRBD1; j_gene: TRBJ1-5; v_gene: TRBV4-1; abundance: -; CDR3nt: TGCGCCAGCAGCCTCGAACAGGGGGCAAGACAGCCCCAGCATTTT; CDR3aa: CASSLEQGARQPQHF